The 8 T cell receptor beta chains below were found in one sample sequenced in a study of tumor-infiltrating lymphocytes in primary liver carcinoma. Researchers generated TCR beta cDNA from 500 ng of total RNA, relying on a constant-region primer. Amplification in three nested multiplex PCR rounds with slightly modified ARM-PCR gave rise to TCR beta libraries. The study ran its first two PCR rounds for approximately 10 cycles each, using TRBV1-TRBV30 forward primers and a C-beta reverse primer. Each CDR3 protein gets one entry after TCRdb re-called the multiplex PCR reads with MiXCR. Among about 330,000 distinct CDR3 sequences listed, roughly two thirds were seen once. Unsorted whole blood yielded blood RNA, and germline DNA was extracted as well. Sequences were obtained from peripheral blood. All receptors come from a middle-aged man with primary liver carcinoma and hepatitis B virus infection.

On this clonotype: A much larger clone differs by one base, so this may be a read error. J is TRBJ2-5 and V is TRBV12-3 or TRBV12-4; D may correspond to TRBD1 or TRBD2 (5 bases each). The CDR3 has 13 residues. The germline V and J ends were trimmed by 2 bases and 5 bases, with 9 bases remaining between them. For the CDR3, the DNA is TGTGCCAGCAGTTTATATTGGGACGAGACCCAGTACTTC. Amino acid sequence: CASSLYWDETQYF.

This clonotype was seen only once. A much larger clone differs from this one at a single base, so this may be a read error. The chain is built from TRBV29-1 and TRBJ1-2, with 12 bases lining up with TRBD1. Germline V gives CDR1 SQVTM, CDR2 ANQGSEA. The CDR3 extends over 14 amino acids. The CDR3 sequence: CSVEGDRGQGGYAF. DNA of the CDR3: TGCAGCGTTGAAGGGGACAGGGGGCAGGGTGGCTACGCCTTC.

In the case of this clonotype: A much larger clone differs from this one at a single base, so this may be a read error. The chain couples TRBV6-2 or TRBV6-3 to TRBJ2-3, with no clear D. Germline V lookup: CDR1 MNHEY, CDR2 SVGEGT. CDR3 size: 12 residues. The CDR3 region is CTSSLLEDTQYF. The CDR3 DNA reads TGTACCAGCAGCCTCTTAGAGGATACGCAGTATTTT.

This clonotype was seen once. A much larger clone sits a single nucleotide away, making a read error possible. The rearrangement uses TRBV6-2 or TRBV6-3 and TRBJ2-7, with a possible D match to TRBD2 (5 bases). Germline values: CDR1 MNHEY, CDR2 SVGEGT. Trimming removed 2 bases at V and 2 bases at J, with 16 bases between. This CDR3 comprises 16 residues. The CDR3 region is CASSYRTNSDTYEQYF. CDR3 in DNA: TGTGCCAGCAGTTACCGTACCAATAGCGATACCTACGAGCAGTACTTC.

This clonotype has ten or more counts. The CDR3 nucleotides read TGTGCCAGCAGCTTGTTTACTAGCGGGACCGGGGAGCTGTTTTTT. It codes for CASSLFTSGTGELFF. The rearrangement links TRBV6-1 to TRBJ2-2; 9 bases map to TRBD2. V was pared by 6 bases and J by 5 bases, with 7 bases of the junction left unmatched. The germline V gene has CDR1 MNHNS and CDR2 SASEGT. This CDR3 contains 15 residues.

V gene TRBV5-1 combines with J gene TRBJ2-2; D unresolved. V gave up 0 bases and J gave up 5 bases, with 8 bases separating them. The CDR3 length is 14 residues. Germline loops: CDR1 SGHRS, CDR2 YFSETQ. DNA of the CDR3: TGCGCCAGCAGCTTGGACCCTGGGACCGGGGAGCTGTTTTTT. As protein: CASSLDPGTGELFF.

As concerns this clonotype: At one end, the junction sequence differs from germline, possibly due to a read error. The V call is TRBV11-3, the J call TRBJ2-2; a possible D gene is TRBD1 (5 bases). Germline V gene sequence: CDR1 SGHNT, CDR2 YENEEA. This CDR3 has 19 residues. CDR3 sequence reads: CVSSPGWVAHRTNTGELFF. The CDR3, as DNA: TGTGTCAGTAGCCCAGGGTGGGTCGCGCACAGAACGAATACCGGGGAGCTGTTTTTT.

The J gene is TRBJ2-1, the V gene TRBV11-2; D perhaps matches TRBD2 (6 bases). Per germline, CDR1 SGHAT and CDR2 FQNNGV. The CDR3 has 17 amino acids. The V and J ends lost 1 base and 0 bases respectively, with 13 bases between them. CDR3 sequence (DNA): TGTGCCAGCAGCTTAGGTAGAGGAGGGAGCTCCTACAATGAGCAGTTCTTC. It codes for CASSLGRGGSSYNEQFF.